These 22 T cell receptor beta chains were sequenced from one sample in a study of neurological immune-mediated disorders (dated by TCRdb to 2018 to 2020). The library came from 5' RACE. TCRdb lists the instrument as Illumina HiSeq 2500. TCRdb took the public reads, trimmed them with fastp at Q25, ran MiXCR for clone calling and kept in-frame beta chains. Identical CDR3 proteins give one entry, which carries the most common genes and DNA. Within this sample are tens of thousands of distinct CDR3 sequences, with just over 5% of them counted one time only. The ten largest clonotypes hold 2% to 2.5% of the sample. Sequences were obtained from PBMCs. These receptors came from a woman aged 25 to 39 with multiple sclerosis.

This clonotype has at least ten counts. V usage is TRBV20-1 and J usage is TRBJ1-1; maybe TRBD1 (6 bases). The CDR3 is 14 residues long. Germline CDR1 is DFQATT and CDR2 is SNEGSKA (reference sequence). V was shortened by 3 bases and J by 1 base, with 12 bases between the two germline ends. The CDR3 sequence is CSASLGGGNTEAFF. The CDR3 nucleotides read TGCAGTGCTAGCCTAGGGGGAGGGAACACTGAAGCTTTCTTT.

This clonotype came up many times. CDR3 nucleotides: TGTGCCAGCACCGAGGGGCGGGACTACCCCTGGAATGAGCAGTTCTTC. Translating it yields CASTEGRDYPWNEQFF. The chain has TRBV25-1 and TRBJ2-1; 7 bases are a match to TRBD2. Germline V CDR1 and CDR2: MGHDK, SYGVNS. This CDR3 is built from 16 residues. With V trimmed by 7 bases and J by 7 bases, 16 bases remained unmatched.

This clonotype was counted many times. This sequence joins TRBV25-1 and TRBJ1-1; TRBD1 is a possible D gene (6 bases). The CDR3 loop spans 16 amino acids. Per the germline V gene, CDR1 is MGHDK and CDR2 is SYGVNS. The V gene lost 6 bases and the J gene lost 4 bases, with 21 bases spanning the gap. DNA for the CDR3: TGTGCCAGCAGCCCCTTGGGGGGCGAGGGAATCACTGAAGCTTTCTTT. Translated, it gives CASSPLGGEGITEAFF. The variable domain in full, completed from reference TRBV25-1 and TRBJ1-1, reads EADIYQTPRYLVIGTGKKITLECSQTMGHDKMYWYQQDPGMELHLIHYSYGVNSTEKGDLSSESTVSRIRTEHFPLTLESARPSHTSQYLCASSPLGGEGITEAFFGQGTRLTVV.

This clonotype was seen a few times. The V call is TRBV28, the J call TRBJ2-5, with D possibly being TRBD1 (5 bases). In germline, CDR1 is MDHEN, CDR2 SYDVKM. The CDR3 consists of 14 residues. V shed 7 bases and J shed 5 bases, with 17 bases lying between them. The DNA for the CDR3 is TGTGCCAGCACCCCGATAGGGGATTGGGAGACCCAGTACTTC. Its protein is CASTPIGDWETQYF.

The table lists this clonotype with many counts. This sequence joins TRBV7-9 and TRBJ2-4; D remains unclear. V dropped 1 base and J dropped 8 bases, with 3 bases sitting between them. Germline loops: CDR1 SEHNR, CDR2 FQNEAQ (reference sequence). CDR3 length equals 11 residues. CDR3 nucleotide sequence: TGTGCCAGCAGCTTAGGGGACATTCAGTACTTC. Translation: CASSLGDIQYF.

This clonotype has a count of ten or more. The chain has TRBV5-1 and TRBJ1-1, with D possibly matching TRBD1 (5 bases). Per germline, CDR1 SGHRS and CDR2 YFSETQ. CDR3 length equals 15 residues. V shed 0 bases and J shed 2 bases, with 11 bases lying between them. In DNA form, the CDR3 reads TGCGCCAGCAGCTTGGTCCAGGGTCCCAACACTGAAGCTTTCTTT. Encoded protein: CASSLVQGPNTEAFF.

This clonotype was picked up many times. The CDR3 is CSARLAGGPDTQYF. CDR3 in DNA: TGCAGTGCTAGATTGGCGGGAGGGCCAGATACGCAGTATTTT. This chain uses TRBV20-1 with TRBJ2-3; 9 nucleotides agree with TRBD2. CDR1 is DFQATT, CDR2 SNEGSKA, per germline (reference sequence). Trimming removed 2 bases from V and 4 bases from J; junction bases left unmatched: 4. CDR3 length: 14 residues.

J is TRBJ2-5 and V is TRBV28; 7 bases are a match to TRBD1. Trimming at V came to 5 bases and at J to 5 bases, leaving 11 bases not matched to a gene. The CDR3 runs 15 residues. Germline V CDR1 and CDR2: MDHEN, SYDVKM. In DNA form, the CDR3 reads TGTGCCAGCAGTACCCAAGACAGGGTTTTCGAGACCCAGTACTTC. Translating gives CASSTQDRVFETQYF. Full variable domain (missing parts from reference TRBV28 and TRBJ2-5): DVKVTQSSRYLVKRTGEKVFLECVQDMDHENMFWYRQDPGLGLRLIYFSYDVKMKEKGDIPEGYSVSREKKERFSLILESASTNQTSMYLCASSTQDRVFETQYFGPGTRLLVL.

In this sample, this clonotype turned up many times. The genes are TRBV4-1 and TRBJ1-5; 10 nucleotides match TRBD1. CDR3 length: 18 residues. J was trimmed by 2 bases and V by 5 bases; bases with no gene match: 12. Germline values: CDR1 MGHRA, CDR2 YSYEKL. The CDR3 spells CASSLHGTGVYGNQPQHF. The CDR3 DNA is TGCGCCAGCAGCTTACACGGGACAGGGGTTTACGGCAATCAGCCCCAGCATTTT.

This clonotype was seen at least ten times. The rearrangement joins TRBV5-1 to TRBJ2-2, with 13 bases matching TRBD2. V shed 4 bases and J 7 bases; nucleotides not matched to a gene: 7. Germline loops: CDR1 SGHRS, CDR2 YFSETQ. The CDR3 covers 16 residues. The CDR3 sequence: CASSPTSGRAIGELFF. The DNA of the CDR3 is TGCGCCAGCAGCCCCACTAGCGGGAGGGCAATCGGGGAGCTGTTTTTT.

This clonotype was observed a handful of times. This chain uses TRBV5-1 with TRBJ2-3; D is unclear. The CDR3 length is 13 residues. Germline CDR1 SGHRS, CDR2 YFSETQ. The V gene lost 0 bases and the J gene lost 2 bases, with 4 bases spanning the gap. Here the CDR3 DNA reads TGCGCCAGCAGCTTGGAGATCACAGATACGCAGTATTTT. As protein: CASSLEITDTQYF. The full variable domain, completed using reference TRBV5-1 and TRBJ2-3, is KAGVTQTPRYLIKTRGQQVTLSCSPISGHRSVSWYQQTPGQGLQFLFEYFSETQRNKGNFPGRFSGRQFSNSRSEMNVSTLELGDSALYLCASSLEITDTQYFGPGTRLTVL.

The chain uses TRBV12-3 or TRBV12-4 and TRBJ2-2; 8 nucleotides agree with TRBD1. V was clipped by 5 bases and J by 1 base; unmatched bases: 3. The CDR3 runs 15 residues. In DNA, the CDR3 is TGTGCCAGCAGTGCAGGGGGCCGGAACACCGGGGAGCTGTTTTTT. This translates into CASSAGGRNTGELFF.

This clonotype occurred a few times. The rearrangement joins TRBV20-1 to TRBJ2-1; D not certain. Looked up from germline, CDR1 is DFQATT and CDR2 is SNEGSKA (reference sequence). Deletions cut 5 bases from V and 4 bases from J, with 15 bases between. This CDR3 contains 14 residues. The DNA of the CDR3 is TGCAGTGCTGGTACAATGGTGGGTTACAATGAGCAGTTCTTC. The encoded protein is CSAGTMVGYNEQFF.

This chain links TRBV29-1 with TRBJ2-2; D remains ambiguous. The germline V gene encodes CDR1 SQVTM and CDR2 ANQGSEA. The V end lost 5 bases, the J end lost 5 bases, and 9 bases lay between the germline ends. This CDR3 is built from 12 residues. The DNA of the CDR3 is TGCAGCGTTCCAACCGGGACCGGGGAGCTGTTTTTT. Translation gives CSVPTGTGELFF.

This clonotype was observed at least ten times. The rearrangement uses TRBV30 and TRBJ2-1; perhaps TRBD1 as D (5 bases). Germline V gives CDR1 GTSNPN, CDR2 SVGIG (reference sequence). V shed 0 bases and J shed 9 bases, with 15 bases lying between them. The CDR3 contains 14 residues. DNA of the CDR3: TGTGCCTGGAGTGTATTAACAGGAGTAGGTGAGCAGTTCTTC. This encodes CAWSVLTGVGEQFF.

This clonotype was seen at least ten times. The CDR3 DNA sequence: TGTGCCAGCAGAGGGGGTGGTAATTCACCCCTCCACTTT. Protein sequence: CASRGGGNSPLHF. The chain joins TRBV6-5 to TRBJ1-6, with D tentatively TRBD1 (6 bases). With 6 bases removed from V and 6 bases from J, the gap between germline ends came to 9 bases. Germline CDR1 and CDR2: MNHEY and SVGAGI. The CDR3 is 13 residues long.

Ten or more counts support this clonotype. The chain is built from TRBV5-1 and TRBJ2-5; D gene ambiguous. Germline V gene lookup returns CDR1 SGHRS and CDR2 YFSETQ. The V gene lost 1 base and the J gene lost 5 bases, with 6 bases spanning the gap. There are 12 residues in the CDR3. This CDR3 reads CASSLSFETQYF. The CDR3 coding sequence is TGCGCCAGCAGCTTGTCATTCGAGACCCAGTACTTC.

The sample holds many counts of this clonotype. Here the CDR3 DNA reads TGTGCCAGCAGCCTACTAGCGGGGGCCTTCTCTGGGGCCAACGTCCTGACTTTC. It encodes CASSLLAGAFSGANVLTF. The rearrangement uses TRBV3-1 and TRBJ2-6; 11 nucleotides match TRBD2. The germline V gene has CDR1 LGHDT and CDR2 YNNKEL (reference sequence). The CDR3 extends over 18 amino acids. V lost 4 bases and J lost 0; bases outside the gene matches: 5.

The rearrangement joins TRBV27 to TRBJ2-3, with a possible D match to TRBD1 (6 bases). This CDR3 has 15 residues. Germline V CDR1 and CDR2: MNHEY, SMNVEV (reference sequence). V lost 8 bases and J 5 bases, leaving 20 bases between the germline ends. CDR3 region: CASQGLAGEGDTQYF. Written as DNA, the CDR3 is TGTGCCAGCCAGGGGTTAGCTGGAGAAGGAGATACGCAGTATTTT.

V and J are TRBV28 and TRBJ1-4; D is ambiguous. Per the germline V gene, CDR1 is MDHEN and CDR2 is SYDVKM. The CDR3 has 13 amino acids. Trimming took off 5 bases at V and 2 bases at J, with 6 bases between the two ends. CDR3 DNA sequence: TGTGCCAGCAGTACTGGTACTAATGAAAAACTGTTTTTT. This translates into CASSTGTNEKLFF.

This clonotype was found many times. V is TRBV12-3 or TRBV12-4 and J is TRBJ2-1; D not certain. The CDR3 is made up of 19 amino acids. Trimming took off 6 bases at V and 0 bases at J, with 24 bases between the two ends. The CDR3 sequence is CASSRLRSAFISSYNEQFF. The CDR3 nucleotides read TGTGCCAGCAGCAGACTTCGGTCAGCCTTTATAAGCTCCTACAATGAGCAGTTCTTC.

The rearrangement uses TRBV6-1 and TRBJ1-1, with D tentatively TRBD1 (6 bases). V lost 3 bases, J lost 0 bases, and 8 bases lay in between. Germline CDR1 and CDR2: MNHNS and SASEGT. This CDR3 contains 14 residues. CDR3 loop: CASSEGGLNTEAFF. The CDR3 region has the DNA TGTGCCAGCAGTGAGGGGGGCCTGAACACTGAAGCTTTCTTT.